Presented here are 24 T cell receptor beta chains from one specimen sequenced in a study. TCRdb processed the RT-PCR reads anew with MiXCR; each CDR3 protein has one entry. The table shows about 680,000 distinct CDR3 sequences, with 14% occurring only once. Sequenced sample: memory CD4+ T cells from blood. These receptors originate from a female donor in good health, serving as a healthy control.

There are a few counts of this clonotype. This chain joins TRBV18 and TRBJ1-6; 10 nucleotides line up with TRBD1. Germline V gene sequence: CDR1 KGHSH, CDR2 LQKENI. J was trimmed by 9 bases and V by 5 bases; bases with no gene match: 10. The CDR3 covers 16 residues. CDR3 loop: CASSTAGTGVGSPLHF. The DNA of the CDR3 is TGTGCCAGCTCAACCGCCGGGACAGGGGTTGGTTCACCCCTCCACTTT.

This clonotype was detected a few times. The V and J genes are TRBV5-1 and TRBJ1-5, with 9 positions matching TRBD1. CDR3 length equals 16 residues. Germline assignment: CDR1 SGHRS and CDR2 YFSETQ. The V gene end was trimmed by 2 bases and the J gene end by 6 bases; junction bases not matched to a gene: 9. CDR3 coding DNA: TGCGCCAGCAGCTTAGGACAGGGGCAGGGGATTCAGCCCCAGCATTTT. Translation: CASSLGQGQGIQPQHF.

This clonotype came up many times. The CDR3 DNA follows: TGTGCCAGCGGCCGGGACAGCCACGGCGGCTATGGCTACACCTTC. It yields the protein CASGRDSHGGYGYTF. The gene calls are TRBV6-5 and TRBJ1-2; 7 bases are a match to TRBD1. Germline CDR1 and CDR2: MNHEY and SVGAGI. Germline trimming cut 8 bases from V and 4 bases from J; bases unmatched to any gene: 13. The CDR3 runs 15 residues.

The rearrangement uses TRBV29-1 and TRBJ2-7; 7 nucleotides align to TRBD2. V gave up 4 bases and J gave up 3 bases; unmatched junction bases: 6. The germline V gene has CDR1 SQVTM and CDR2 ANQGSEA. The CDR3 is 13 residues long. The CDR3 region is CSVGDGEGYEQYF. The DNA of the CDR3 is TGCAGCGTTGGGGACGGGGAGGGCTACGAGCAGTACTTC.

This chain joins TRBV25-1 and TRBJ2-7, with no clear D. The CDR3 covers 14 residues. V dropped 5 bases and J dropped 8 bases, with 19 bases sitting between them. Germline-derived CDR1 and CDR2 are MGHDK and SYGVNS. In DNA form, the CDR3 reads TGTGCCAGCAGTCCGTCACGCCTGACTGGCCAGCAGTACTTC. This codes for CASSPSRLTGQQYF.

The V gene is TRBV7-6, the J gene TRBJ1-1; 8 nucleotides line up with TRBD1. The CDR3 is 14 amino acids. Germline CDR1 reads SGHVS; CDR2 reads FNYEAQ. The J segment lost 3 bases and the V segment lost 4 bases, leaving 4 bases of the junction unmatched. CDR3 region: CASSWTGSHTEAFF. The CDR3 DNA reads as TGTGCCAGCAGCTGGACAGGGTCCCACACTGAAGCTTTCTTT.

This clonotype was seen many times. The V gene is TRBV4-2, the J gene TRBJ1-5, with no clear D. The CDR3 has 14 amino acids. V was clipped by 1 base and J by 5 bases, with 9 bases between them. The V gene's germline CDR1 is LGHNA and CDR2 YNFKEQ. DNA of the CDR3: TGTGCCAGCAGCCAAGTGTCTGAGCATCAGCCCCAGCATTTT. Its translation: CASSQVSEHQPQHF.

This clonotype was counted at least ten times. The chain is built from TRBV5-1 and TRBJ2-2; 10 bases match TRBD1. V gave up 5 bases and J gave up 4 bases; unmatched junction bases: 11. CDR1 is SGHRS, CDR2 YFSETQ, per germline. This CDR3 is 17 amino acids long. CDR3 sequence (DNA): TGCGCCAGCAGTCAGGCCCCGGGACAGGGGACCACCGGGGAGCTGTTTTTT. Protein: CASSQAPGQGTTGELFF.

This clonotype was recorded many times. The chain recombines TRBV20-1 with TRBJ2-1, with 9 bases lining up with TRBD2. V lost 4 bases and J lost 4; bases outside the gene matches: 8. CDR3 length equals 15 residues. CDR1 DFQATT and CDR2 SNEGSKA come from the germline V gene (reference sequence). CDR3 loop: CSATIAGEFYNEQFF. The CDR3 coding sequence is TGCAGTGCTACCATAGCGGGAGAGTTTTACAATGAGCAGTTCTTC.

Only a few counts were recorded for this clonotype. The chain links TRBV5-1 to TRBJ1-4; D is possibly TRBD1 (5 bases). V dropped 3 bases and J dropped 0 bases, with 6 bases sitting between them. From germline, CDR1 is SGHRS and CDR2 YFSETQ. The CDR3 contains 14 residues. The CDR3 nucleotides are TGCGCCAGCAGCTCGACAGCAACTAATGAAAAACTGTTTTTT. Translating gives CASSSTATNEKLFF.

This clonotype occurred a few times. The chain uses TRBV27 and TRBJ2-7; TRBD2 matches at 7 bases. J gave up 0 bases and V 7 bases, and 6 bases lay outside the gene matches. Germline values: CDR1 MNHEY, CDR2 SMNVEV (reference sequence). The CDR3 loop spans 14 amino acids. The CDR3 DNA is TGTGCCAGCAAGCGGGGACCACTCTCCTACGAGCAGTACTTC. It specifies CASKRGPLSYEQYF.

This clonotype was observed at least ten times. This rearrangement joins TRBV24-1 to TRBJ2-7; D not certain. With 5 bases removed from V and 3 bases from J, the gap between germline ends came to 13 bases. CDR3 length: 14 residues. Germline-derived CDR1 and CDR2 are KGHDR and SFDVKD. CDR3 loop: CATSGRSSNYEQYF. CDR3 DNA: TGTGCCACCAGTGGACGGAGCAGCAACTACGAGCAGTACTTC.

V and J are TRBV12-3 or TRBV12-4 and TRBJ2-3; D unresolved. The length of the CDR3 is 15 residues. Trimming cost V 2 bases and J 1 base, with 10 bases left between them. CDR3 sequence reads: CASSLREVRTDTQYF. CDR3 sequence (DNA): TGTGCCAGCAGTTTAAGGGAAGTTCGCACAGATACGCAGTATTTT.

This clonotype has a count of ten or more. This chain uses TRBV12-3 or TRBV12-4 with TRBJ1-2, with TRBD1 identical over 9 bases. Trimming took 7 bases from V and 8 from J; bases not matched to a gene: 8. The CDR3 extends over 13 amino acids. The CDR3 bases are TGTGCCAGCAACCGGGACAGGGCTTACGGCTACACCTTC. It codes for CASNRDRAYGYTF.

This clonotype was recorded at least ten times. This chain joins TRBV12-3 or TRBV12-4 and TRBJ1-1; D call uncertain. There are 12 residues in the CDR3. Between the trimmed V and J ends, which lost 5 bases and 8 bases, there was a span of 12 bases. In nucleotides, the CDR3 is TGTGCCAGCAGTGATACCCGACGAGAAGCTTTCTTT. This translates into CASSDTRREAFF.

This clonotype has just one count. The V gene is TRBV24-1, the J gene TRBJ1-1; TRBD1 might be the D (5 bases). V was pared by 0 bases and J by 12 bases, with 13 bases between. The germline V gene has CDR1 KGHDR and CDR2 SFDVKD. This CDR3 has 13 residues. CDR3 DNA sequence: TGTGCCACCAGTGATTTGCCAGGGCGTGAGACTTTCTTT. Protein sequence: CATSDLPGRETFF.

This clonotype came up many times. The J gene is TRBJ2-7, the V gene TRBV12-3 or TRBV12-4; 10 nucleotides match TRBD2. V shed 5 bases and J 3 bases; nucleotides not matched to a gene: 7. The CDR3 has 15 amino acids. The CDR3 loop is CASSPPGTSVYEQYF. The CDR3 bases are TGTGCCAGCAGTCCCCCCGGGACTAGCGTCTACGAGCAGTACTTC.

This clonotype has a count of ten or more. CDR3 sequence reads: CASSLVQGRNTEAFF. The CDR3 nucleotides read TGTGCCAGCAGTTTAGTACAGGGGCGAAACACTGAAGCTTTCTTT. The V call is TRBV27, the J call TRBJ1-1, with 7 bases that match TRBD1. The CDR3 extends over 15 amino acids. Losses at the gene ends were 2 bases for V and 2 bases for J; bases not matched to a gene: 5. Germline loops: CDR1 MNHEY, CDR2 SMNVEV (reference sequence).

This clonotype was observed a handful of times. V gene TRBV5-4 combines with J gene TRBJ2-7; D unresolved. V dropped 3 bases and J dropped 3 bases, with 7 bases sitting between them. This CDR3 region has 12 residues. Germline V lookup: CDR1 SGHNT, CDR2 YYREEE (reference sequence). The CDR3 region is CASSYTDYEQYF. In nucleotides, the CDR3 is TGTGCCAGCAGCTATACAGACTACGAGCAGTACTTC.

The CDR3: CASRLAARTNEKLFF. For the CDR3, the DNA is TGTGCCAGCAGGTTGGCGGCCAGGACTAATGAAAAACTGTTTTTT. The genes are TRBV2 and TRBJ1-4; D is unresolved. Germline CDR1 reads SNHLY; CDR2 reads FYNNEI. With 6 bases removed from V and 2 bases from J, the gap between germline ends came to 13 bases. This CDR3 is 15 amino acids long.

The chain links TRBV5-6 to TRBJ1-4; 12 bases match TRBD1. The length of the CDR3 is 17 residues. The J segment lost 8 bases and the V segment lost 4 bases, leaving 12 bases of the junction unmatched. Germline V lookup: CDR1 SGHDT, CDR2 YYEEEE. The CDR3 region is CASSLSRDRGLKEKLFF. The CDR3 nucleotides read TGTGCCAGCAGCCTGTCCCGGGACAGGGGGCTAAAGGAAAAACTGTTTTTT.

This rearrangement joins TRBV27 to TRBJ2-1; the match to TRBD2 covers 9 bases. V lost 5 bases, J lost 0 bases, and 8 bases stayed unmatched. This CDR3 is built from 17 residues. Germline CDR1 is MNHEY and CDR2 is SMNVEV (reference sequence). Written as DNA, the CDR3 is TGTGCCAGCAGTCGACTAGCGGTACCCAGCTCCTACAATGAGCAGTTCTTC. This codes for CASSRLAVPSSYNEQFF.

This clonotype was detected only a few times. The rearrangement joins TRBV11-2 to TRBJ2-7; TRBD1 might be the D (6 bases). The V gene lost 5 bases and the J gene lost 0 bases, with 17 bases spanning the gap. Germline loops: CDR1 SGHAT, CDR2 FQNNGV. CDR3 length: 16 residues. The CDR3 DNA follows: TGTGCCAGCAGCCCGGTGAGGGGGAGTAACTCCTACGAGCAGTACTTC. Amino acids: CASSPVRGSNSYEQYF.

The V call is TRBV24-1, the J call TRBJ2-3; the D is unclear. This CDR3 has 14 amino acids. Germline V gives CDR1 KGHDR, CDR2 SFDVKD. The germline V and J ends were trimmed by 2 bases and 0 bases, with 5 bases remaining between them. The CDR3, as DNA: TGTGCCACCAGTGATTCCTATAGCACAGATACGCAGTATTTT. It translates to CATSDSYSTDTQYF.